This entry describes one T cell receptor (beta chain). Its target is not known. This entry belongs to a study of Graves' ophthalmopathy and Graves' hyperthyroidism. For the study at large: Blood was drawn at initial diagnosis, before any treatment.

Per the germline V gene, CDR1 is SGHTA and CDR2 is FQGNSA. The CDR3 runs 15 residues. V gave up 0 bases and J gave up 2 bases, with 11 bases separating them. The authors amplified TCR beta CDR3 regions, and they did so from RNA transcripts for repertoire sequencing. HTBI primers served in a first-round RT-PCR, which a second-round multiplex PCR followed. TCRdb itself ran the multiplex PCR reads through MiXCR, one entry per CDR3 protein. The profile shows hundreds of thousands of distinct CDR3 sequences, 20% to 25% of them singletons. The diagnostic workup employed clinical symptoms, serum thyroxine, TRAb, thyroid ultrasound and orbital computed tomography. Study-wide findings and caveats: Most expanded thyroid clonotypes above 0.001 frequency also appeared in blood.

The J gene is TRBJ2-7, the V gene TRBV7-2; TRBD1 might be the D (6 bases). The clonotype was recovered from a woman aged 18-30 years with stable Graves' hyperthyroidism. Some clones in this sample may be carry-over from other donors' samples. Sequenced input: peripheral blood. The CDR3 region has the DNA TGTGCCAGCAGCTTAGCTATTACAGGGACCTACGAGCAGTACTTC. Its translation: CASSLAITGTYEQYF.